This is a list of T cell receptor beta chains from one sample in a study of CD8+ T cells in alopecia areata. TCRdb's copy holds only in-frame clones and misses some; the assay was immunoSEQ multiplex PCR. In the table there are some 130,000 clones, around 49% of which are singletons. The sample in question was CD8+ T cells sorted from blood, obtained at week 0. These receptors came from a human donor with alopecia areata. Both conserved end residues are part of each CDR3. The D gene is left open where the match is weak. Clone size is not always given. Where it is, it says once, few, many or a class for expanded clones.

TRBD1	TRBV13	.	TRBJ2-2	CASSNRGQGPANTGELFF	TGTGCCAGCAGTAACCGCGGACAGGGGCCCGCGAACACCGGGGAGCTGTTTTTT
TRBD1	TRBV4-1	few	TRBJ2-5	CASSQGQGARETQYF	TGCGCCAGCAGCCAGGGACAGGGGGCGCGAGAGACCCAGTACTTC
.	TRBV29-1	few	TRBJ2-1	CSVEVSAGPYNEQFF	TGCAGCGTTGAAGTATCGGCGGGGCCGTACAATGAGCAGTTCTTC
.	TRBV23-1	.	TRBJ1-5	CASSQGRGENQPQHF	TGCGCCAGCAGCCAAGGCAGGGGAGAGAATCAGCCCCAGCATTTT
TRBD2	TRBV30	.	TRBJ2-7	CAWSAGGAAEQYF	TGTGCCTGGAGTGCGGGGGGGGCCGCCGAGCAGTACTTC
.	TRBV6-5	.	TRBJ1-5	CASSYKGSNQPQHF	TGTGCCAGCAGTTACAAAGGTAGCAATCAGCCCCAGCATTTT
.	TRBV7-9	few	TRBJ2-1	CASSLSGGPPYNEQFF	TGTGCCAGCAGCTTATCTGGCGGGCCGCCGTACAATGAGCAGTTCTTC
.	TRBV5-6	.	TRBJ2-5	CASSLEGRGFQETQYF	TGTGCCAGCAGCTTGGAAGGAAGGGGGTTTCAAGAGACCCAGTACTTC
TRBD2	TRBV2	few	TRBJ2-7	CATLVRAGYEQYF	TGTGCCACCCTGGTCCGAGCGGGATACGAGCAGTACTTC
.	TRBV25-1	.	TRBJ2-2	CASSEPGGTGELFF	TGTGCCAGCAGTGAACCCGGGGGCACCGGGGAGCTGTTTTTT
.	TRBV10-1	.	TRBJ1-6	CASRRTVGVSPLHF	TGCGCCAGCAGAAGGACCGTGGGAGTTTCACCCCTCCACTTT
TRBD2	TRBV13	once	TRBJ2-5	CASQERGWQETQYF	TGTGCCAGCCAGGAGCGGGGGTGGCAAGAGACCCAGTACTTC
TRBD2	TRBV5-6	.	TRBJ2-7	CASRPSGTDYEQYF	TGTGCCAGCAGGCCCAGCGGGACGGACTACGAGCAGTACTTC
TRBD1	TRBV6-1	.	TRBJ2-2	CASSASTGITGELFF	TGTGCCAGCAGTGCCTCGACAGGGATCACCGGGGAGCTGTTTTTT
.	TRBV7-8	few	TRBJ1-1	CASSLDAGGTEAFF	TGTGCCAGCAGCTTAGACGCAGGAGGCACTGAAGCTTTCTTT
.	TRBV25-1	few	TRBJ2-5	CASKGETQYF	TGTGCCAGCAAGGGGGAGACCCAGTACTTC
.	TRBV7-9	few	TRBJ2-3	CASSPRTADTQYF	TGTGCCAGCAGCCCGAGGACCGCAGATACGCAGTATTTT
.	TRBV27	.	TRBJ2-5	CASSFRTGQETQYF	TGTGCCAGCAGTTTCCGGACCGGGCAAGAGACCCAGTACTTC
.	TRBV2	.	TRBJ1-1	CASSEIIRGTTEAFF	TGTGCCAGCAGCGAGATCATTAGGGGGACCACTGAAGCTTTCTTT
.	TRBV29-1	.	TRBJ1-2	CSVEGGSLGYGYTF	TGCAGCGTTGAAGGAGGGTCCTTGGGCTATGGCTACACCTTC
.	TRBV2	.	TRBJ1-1	CASGTQGTEAFF	TGTGCCAGCGGGACGCAGGGCACTGAAGCTTTCTTT
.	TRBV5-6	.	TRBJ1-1	CASSLIGQTEAFF	TGTGCCAGCAGCTTGATAGGGCAAACTGAAGCTTTCTTT
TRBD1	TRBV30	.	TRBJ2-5	CAWSGGTVFYKETQYF	TGTGCCTGGAGTGGAGGGACAGTCTTTTACAAAGAGACCCAGTACTTC
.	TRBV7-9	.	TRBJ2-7	CASRLSGTATEQYF	TGTGCCAGCAGACTATCCGGGACTGCCACCGAGCAGTACTTC
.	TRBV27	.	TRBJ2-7	CASRDGSSYEQYF	TGTGCCAGTCGAGACGGGAGCTCCTACGAGCAGTACTTC
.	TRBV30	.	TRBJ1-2	CAWRGLGVNYGYTF	TGTGCCTGGAGGGGTTTGGGGGTAAACTATGGCTACACCTTC
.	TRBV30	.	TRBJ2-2	CAWSVRRLTGELFF	TGTGCCTGGAGTGTACGTCGGCTCACCGGGGAGCTGTTTTTT
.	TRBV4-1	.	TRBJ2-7	CASSQEGEAYEQYF	TGCGCCAGCAGCCAAGAAGGGGAGGCATACGAGCAGTACTTC
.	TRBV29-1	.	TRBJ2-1	CSVVGVLGDSSYNEQFF	TGCAGCGTTGTGGGGGTCTTGGGTGATAGCTCCTACAATGAGCAGTTCTTC
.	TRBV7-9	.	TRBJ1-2	CASSLAPEGELHGYTF	TGTGCCAGCAGCTTAGCTCCCGAGGGGGAGTTACATGGCTACACCTTC
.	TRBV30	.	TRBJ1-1	CAWQTPVNTEAFF	TGTGCCTGGCAGACACCCGTGAACACTGAAGCTTTCTTT
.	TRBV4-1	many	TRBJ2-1	CASSQRSGYNEQFF	TGCGCCAGCAGCCAAAGATCGGGTTACAATGAGCAGTTCTTC
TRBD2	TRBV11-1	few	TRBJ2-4	CASSFQGLANIQYF	TGTGCCAGCAGCTTTCAGGGACTAGCGAACATTCAGTACTTC
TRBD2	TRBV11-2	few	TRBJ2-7	CASSLASLRGDYEQYF	TGTGCCAGCAGCTTAGCCTCCCTTCGGGGGGATTACGAGCAGTACTTC
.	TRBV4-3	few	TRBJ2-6	CASSQDGGANVLTF	TGCGCCAGCAGCCAAGATGGGGGGGCCAACGTCCTGACTTTC
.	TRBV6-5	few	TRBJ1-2	CASRPPGFGYGYTF	TGTGCCAGCAGGCCCCCGGGATTCGGGTATGGCTACACCTTC
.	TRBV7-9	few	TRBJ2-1	CASSPGRGFSYNEQFF	TGTGCCAGCAGCCCCGGCCGGGGGTTCTCCTACAATGAGCAGTTCTTC
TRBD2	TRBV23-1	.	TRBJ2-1	CASRTSGGYNEQFF	TGCGCCAGCAGGACTAGCGGGGGGTACAATGAGCAGTTCTTC
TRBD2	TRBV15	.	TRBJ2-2	CATSTSGVGTGELFF	TGTGCCACCAGCACAAGCGGGGTAGGCACCGGGGAGCTGTTTTTT
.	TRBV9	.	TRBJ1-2	CASSVGQENGYTF	TGTGCCAGCAGCGTAGGTCAGGAGAATGGCTACACCTTC
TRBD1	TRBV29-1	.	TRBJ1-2	CSVQGQGYYGYTF	TGCAGCGTTCAGGGACAGGGGTACTATGGCTACACCTTC
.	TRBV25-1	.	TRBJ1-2	CASSSRPYGYTF	TGTGCCAGCAGTAGTCGGCCCTATGGCTACACCTTC
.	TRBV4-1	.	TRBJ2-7	CASSQDRDPYEQYF	TGCGCCAGCAGCCAAGATAGGGACCCCTACGAGCAGTACTTC
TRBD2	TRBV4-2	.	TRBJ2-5	CASSQASSGGQETQYF	TGTGCCAGCAGCCAAGCGTCTAGCGGGGGCCAAGAGACCCAGTACTTC
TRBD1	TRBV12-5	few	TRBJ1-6	CASGLGTANSPLHF	TGTGCTAGTGGTCTCGGGACAGCGAATTCACCCCTCCACTTT
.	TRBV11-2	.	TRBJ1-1	CASSLTPGGTTEAFF	TGTGCCAGCAGCTTAACCCCAGGAGGGACCACTGAAGCTTTCTTT
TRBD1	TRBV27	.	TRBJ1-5	CASSLLQGAQPQHF	TGTGCCAGCAGTTTACTACAGGGGGCACAGCCCCAGCATTTT
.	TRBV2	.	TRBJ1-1	CASSPGGGTEAFF	TGTGCCAGCAGCCCCGGGGGGGGCACTGAAGCTTTCTTT
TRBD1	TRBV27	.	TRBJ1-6	CASNPGGQGVHSPLHF	TGTGCCAGCAACCCCGGGGGACAGGGCGTTCATTCACCCCTCCACTTT
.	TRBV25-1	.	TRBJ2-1	CASSLYHRGPNNEQFF	TGTGCCAGCAGTCTTTACCACCGGGGGCCTAACAATGAGCAGTTCTTC
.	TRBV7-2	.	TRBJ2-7	CASSPPDGYEQYF	TGTGCCAGCAGCCCACCGGACGGCTACGAGCAGTACTTC
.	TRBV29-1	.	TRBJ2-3	CSVDGVTSTTDTQYF	TGCAGCGTTGATGGGGTCACCTCGACCACAGATACGCAGTATTTT
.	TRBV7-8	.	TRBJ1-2	CASGPTEDGYTF	TGTGCCAGCGGACCGACAGAAGATGGCTACACCTTC
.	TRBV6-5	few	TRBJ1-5	CASSTSYSNQPQHF	TGTGCCAGCAGTACTAGTTATAGCAATCAGCCCCAGCATTTT
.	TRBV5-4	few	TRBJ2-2	CASFGGAGELFF	TGTGCCAGCTTTGGCGGCGCCGGGGAGCTGTTTTTT
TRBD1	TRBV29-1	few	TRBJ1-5	CSVRTGLNQPQHF	TGCAGCGTCCGGACAGGGTTGAATCAGCCCCAGCATTTT
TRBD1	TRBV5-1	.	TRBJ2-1	CASSFGGTGVDEQFF	TGCGCCAGCAGCTTCGGTGGGACAGGGGTGGATGAGCAGTTCTTC
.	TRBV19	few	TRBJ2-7	CASSIAGTPYEQYF	TGTGCCAGTAGTATAGCCGGGACACCGTACGAGCAGTACTTC
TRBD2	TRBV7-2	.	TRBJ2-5	CASSLELAGGRQETQYF	TGTGCCAGCAGCTTAGAACTAGCGGGGGGCCGACAAGAGACCCAGTACTTC
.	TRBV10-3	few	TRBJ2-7	CAIGPDGTYEQYF	TGTGCCATCGGGCCGGACGGAACCTACGAGCAGTACTTC